One sample yielded the 21 T cell receptor beta chains listed below, sequenced in a study of immune characterization of retroperitoneal liposarcoma. Each CDR3 protein gets one entry after TCRdb re-called the PCR reads with MiXCR. The sample yields 2,000 to 2,500 distinct CDR3 sequences, approximately 50% seen once. Sequencing was carried out using tumor tissue. Source of these receptors: a female donor with retroperitoneal liposarcoma.

V is TRBV6-6 and J is TRBJ2-1; D gene unclear. Trimming took 5 bases from V and 0 from J, leaving 11 bases between them. This CDR3 has 15 residues. Germline-derived CDR1 and CDR2 are MNHNY and SVGAGI (reference sequence). The CDR3 is CASSRPRSSYNEQFF. The CDR3 nucleotides are TGTGCCAGCAGTCGTCCGAGGAGCTCCTACAATGAGCAGTTCTTC.

The rearrangement joins TRBV10-2 to TRBJ2-1, with a tentative D call TRBD1 (5 bases). The V gene's germline CDR1 is WSHSY and CDR2 SAAADI. Trimming stripped 4 bases from V and 0 bases from J, with 10 bases between. This CDR3 contains 15 residues. CDR3 residues: CASSGLDSSYNEQFF. The CDR3 bases are TGCGCCAGCAGTGGTCTTGACAGCTCCTACAATGAGCAGTTCTTC.

This clonotype appeared a few times. V usage is TRBV27 and J usage is TRBJ1-2, with D possibly matching TRBD1 (6 bases). CDR1 is MNHEY, CDR2 SMNVEV, per germline (reference sequence). Trimming stripped 6 bases from V and 7 bases from J, with 9 bases between. The CDR3 is 11 amino acids. The CDR3 coding sequence is TGTGCCAGCAGCAGGGGAGGTGGCTACACCTTC. Translating it yields CASSRGGGYTF.

This rearrangement joins TRBV6-1 to TRBJ2-6, with 12 nucleotides matching TRBD1. After removal of 2 bases from V and 4 bases from J, the junction contained 6 bases not matched to a gene. Germline V gene data show CDR1 as MNHNS and CDR2 as SASEGT. This CDR3 comprises 18 residues. CDR3 amino acids: CASSEWDRGQGGANVLTF. The DNA of the CDR3 is TGTGCCAGCAGTGAATGGGACAGGGGGCAGGGAGGGGCCAACGTCCTGACTTTC.

In DNA form, the CDR3 reads TGTGCCAGCAGCTCGACAGGGGACGGAACAGATACGCAGTATTTT. Translated, it gives CASSSTGDGTDTQYF. V is TRBV7-3 and J is TRBJ2-3; 8 nucleotides line up with TRBD1. CDR3 size: 15 residues. Per the germline V gene, CDR1 is SGHTA and CDR2 is FQGTGA. The J segment lost 3 bases and the V segment lost 4 bases, leaving 6 bases of the junction unmatched.

This clonotype was observed a few times. V and J are TRBV7-2 and TRBJ2-3; maybe TRBD2 (6 bases). CDR1 and CDR2 (germline): SGHTA, FQGNSA. V dropped 0 bases and J dropped 4 bases, with 14 bases sitting between them. CDR3 length: 16 residues. The DNA for the CDR3 is TGTGCCAGCAGCTTAGCGCCATGGAGGAGGGCAGATACGCAGTATTTT. Translating it yields CASSLAPWRRADTQYF.

The rearrangement uses TRBV6-8 and TRBJ1-5, with a tentative D call TRBD1 (5 bases). V was pared by 0 bases and J by 6 bases, with 6 bases between. Looked up from germline, CDR1 is MNHGY and CDR2 is SAAAGT. The CDR3 spans 13 residues. The CDR3 reads CASSYSRGQPQHF. The CDR3 DNA sequence: TGTGCCAGCAGTTACTCGAGGGGTCAGCCCCAGCATTTT.

The chain couples TRBV6-6 to TRBJ2-3, with 12 bases lining up with TRBD2. V was clipped by 5 bases and J by 4 bases; unmatched bases: 4. CDR3 length: 15 amino acids. Germline CDR1 is MNHNY and CDR2 is SVGAGI (reference sequence). The CDR3 region is CASSLLAGGPDTQYF. CDR3 nucleotides: TGTGCCAGCAGTCTTCTAGCGGGGGGGCCAGATACGCAGTATTTT.

This clonotype is categorized as medium-sized. V and J are TRBV6-1 and TRBJ2-5; TRBD2 aligns across 10 bases. The DNA end lines up better with TRBJ2-7; the J call may be wrong. From germline, CDR1 is MNHNS and CDR2 SASEGT. The CDR3 contains 14 residues. In DNA, the CDR3 is TGTGCCAGCAGTGAAAGCCTAGCGGGAGACGAGCAGTACTTC. This codes for CASSESLAGDEQYF.

This chain joins TRBV12-3 or TRBV12-4 and TRBJ2-1; 9 bases match TRBD1. After removal of 3 bases from V and 13 bases from J, the junction contained 16 bases not matched to a gene. The length of the CDR3 is 16 residues. The CDR3 coding sequence is TGTGCCAGCAGTTTCCCGGGACAGGGTGTGGTGGAGACCCAGTTCTTC. This encodes CASSFPGQGVVETQFF.

This clonotype is judged large (0.1 to 1%). V and J are TRBV11-1 and TRBJ2-1; D is tentatively TRBD1 or TRBD2 (7 bases each). The CDR3 spans 15 residues. Germline V gene sequence: CDR1 SGHAT, CDR2 FQDESV (reference sequence). V shed 4 bases and J shed 12 bases, with 22 bases lying between them. CDR3 loop: CASSSDRASGTLQFF. The CDR3 region has the DNA TGTGCCAGCAGCTCCGACAGGGCTAGCGGAACTTTGCAGTTCTTC.

This chain uses TRBV6-1 with TRBJ2-1; D gene ambiguous. The DNA end lines up better with TRBJ2-5; the J call may be wrong. This CDR3 comprises 13 residues. From germline, CDR1 is MNHNS and CDR2 SASEGT. Here the CDR3 reads CASSEAVPEVQYF. The DNA for the CDR3 is TGTGCCAGCAGTGAAGCCGTTCCTGAGGTCCAGTACTTC.

This clonotype is judged hyperexpanded. As DNA, the CDR3 is TGTGCCAGCAGTTTATCTCCTCTTCCCCAAGTAGGCATTCAGTACTTC. The encoded protein is CASSLSPLPQVGIQYF. The rearrangement uses TRBV12-3 or TRBV12-4 and TRBJ2-4; D is ambiguous. CDR3 length equals 16 residues. Trimming cost V 2 bases and J 9 bases, with 20 bases left between them.

The table lists this clonotype with a count of one. Written as DNA, the CDR3 is TGTGCCAGCAGACAGTTCGAGCGGGGTGCCTACAATGAGCAGTTCTTC. Translation: CASRQFERGAYNEQFF. The chain couples TRBV6-1 to TRBJ2-1; TRBD2 aligns across 7 bases. There are 16 residues in the CDR3. Trimming cost V 6 bases and J 2 bases; bases outside gene matches: 10. Per the germline V gene, CDR1 is MNHNS and CDR2 is SASEGT.

By share, this clonotype counts as large. This chain links TRBV7-8 with TRBJ1-5, with TRBD1 identical over 7 bases. The CDR3 loop spans 14 amino acids. CDR1 SGHVS and CDR2 FQNEAQ come from the germline V gene. After removal of 5 bases from V and 6 bases from J, the junction contained 7 bases not matched to a gene. CDR3 region: CASSPTGFSQPQHF. The CDR3 DNA follows: TGTGCCAGCAGCCCGACAGGGTTCAGTCAGCCCCAGCATTTT.

This clonotype was observed a single time. The J gene is TRBJ2-1, the V gene TRBV6-8, with D unresolved. Germline V CDR1 and CDR2: MNHGY, SAAAGT. The CDR3 is made up of 16 amino acids. V was shortened by 5 bases and J by 1 base, with 15 bases between the two germline ends. Written as DNA, the CDR3 is TGTGCCAGCAGTCCCACCCCCGTCCGATCCTACAATGAGCAGTTCTTC. Its protein is CASSPTPVRSYNEQFF.

This chain joins TRBV6-6 and TRBJ1-4; D ambiguous. Germline CDR1 MNHNY, CDR2 SVGAGI (reference sequence). V lost 8 bases to trimming and J lost 0 bases, with 10 bases between them. This CDR3 is 14 amino acids long. CDR3 region: CASRPDATNEKLFF. CDR3 nucleotides: TGTGCCAGCCGTCCGGATGCAACTAATGAAAAACTGTTTTTT.

Relative to its sample, this clonotype is medium-sized. The J gene is TRBJ2-1, the V gene TRBV6-1; a weak D match, TRBD2 (5 bases). This CDR3 has 13 amino acids. V was shortened by 0 bases and J by 10 bases, with 10 bases between the two germline ends. Germline loops: CDR1 MNHNS, CDR2 SASEGT. In DNA form, the CDR3 reads TGTGCCAGCAGTGAAGCGCTAGCCGGGGAGCAGTTCTTC. Translation gives CASSEALAGEQFF.

A few counts support this clonotype. Compared with germline, one end of the junction differs, possibly owing to a read error. The CDR3: CASTEARGRSPIF. The CDR3 nucleotides are TGTGCCAGCACCGAAGCACGGGGACGGAGTCCTATCTTT. The chain recombines TRBV6-1 with TRBJ1-1, with D possibly TRBD1 on 5 matching bases. From germline, CDR1 is MNHNS and CDR2 SASEGT. The CDR3 extends over 13 amino acids.

By its share, this clonotype is medium-sized (0.01 to 0.1%). This chain links TRBV6-1 with TRBJ2-7, with 10 nucleotides matching TRBD2. The V gene end was trimmed by 2 bases and the J gene end by 2 bases; junction bases not matched to a gene: 3. Germline values: CDR1 MNHNS, CDR2 SASEGT. This CDR3 spans 15 amino acids. The CDR3 DNA sequence: TGTGCCAGCAGTGAAAGTCTAGCGGGAGCCTACGAGCAGTACTTC. Translating gives CASSESLAGAYEQYF.

The chain has TRBV10-1 and TRBJ2-7; 8 bases are shared with TRBD2. Germline lookup yields CDR1 WNHNN and CDR2 SYGVQD (reference sequence). Germline trimming cut 2 bases from V and 0 bases from J; bases unmatched to any gene: 9. This CDR3 is 17 amino acids long. In DNA, the CDR3 is TGCGCCAGCAGTGAGGCGGGAGGTCGCTCATACTCCTACGAGCAGTACTTC. Its protein is CASSEAGGRSYSYEQYF.